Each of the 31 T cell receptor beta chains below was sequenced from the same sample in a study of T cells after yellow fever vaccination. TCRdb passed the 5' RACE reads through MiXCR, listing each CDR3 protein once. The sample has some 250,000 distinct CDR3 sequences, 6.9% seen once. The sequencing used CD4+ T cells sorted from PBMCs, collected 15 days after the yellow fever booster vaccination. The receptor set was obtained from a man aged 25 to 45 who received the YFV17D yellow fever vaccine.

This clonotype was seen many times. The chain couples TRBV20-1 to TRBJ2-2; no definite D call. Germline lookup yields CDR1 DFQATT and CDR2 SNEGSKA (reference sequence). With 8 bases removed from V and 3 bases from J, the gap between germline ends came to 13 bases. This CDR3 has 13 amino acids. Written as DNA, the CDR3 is TGCAGTATTCAGGAGTCGGACACCGGGGAGCTGTTTTTT. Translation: CSIQESDTGELFF.

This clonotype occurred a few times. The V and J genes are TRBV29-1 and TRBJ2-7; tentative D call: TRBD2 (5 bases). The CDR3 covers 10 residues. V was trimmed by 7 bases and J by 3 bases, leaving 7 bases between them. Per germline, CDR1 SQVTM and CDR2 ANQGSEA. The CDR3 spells CSAGNYEQYF. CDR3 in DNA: TGCAGCGCCGGGAACTACGAGCAGTACTTC.

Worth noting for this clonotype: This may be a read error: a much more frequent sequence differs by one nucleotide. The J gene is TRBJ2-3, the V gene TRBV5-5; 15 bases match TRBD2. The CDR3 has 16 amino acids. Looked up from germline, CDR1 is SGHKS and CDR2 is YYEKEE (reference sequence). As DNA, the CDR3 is TGTGCCAGCAGATTGGGACTAGCGGGAGGAACAGATACGCAGTATTTT. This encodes CASRLGLAGGTDTQYF.

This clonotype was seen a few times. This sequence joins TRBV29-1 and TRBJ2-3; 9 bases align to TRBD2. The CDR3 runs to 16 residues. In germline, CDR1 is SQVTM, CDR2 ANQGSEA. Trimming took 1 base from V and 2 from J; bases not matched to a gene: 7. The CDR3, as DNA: TGCAGCGTTGAAGGGCTCAGACTAGCGGCCACAGATACGCAGTATTTT. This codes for CSVEGLRLAATDTQYF.

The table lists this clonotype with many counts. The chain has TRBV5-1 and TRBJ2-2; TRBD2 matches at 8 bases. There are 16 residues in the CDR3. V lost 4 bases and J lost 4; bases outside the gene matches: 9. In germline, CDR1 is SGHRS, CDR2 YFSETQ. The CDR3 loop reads CASSTSTSGGTGELFF. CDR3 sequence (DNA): TGCGCCAGCAGCACCAGCACTAGCGGCGGCACCGGGGAGCTGTTTTTT.

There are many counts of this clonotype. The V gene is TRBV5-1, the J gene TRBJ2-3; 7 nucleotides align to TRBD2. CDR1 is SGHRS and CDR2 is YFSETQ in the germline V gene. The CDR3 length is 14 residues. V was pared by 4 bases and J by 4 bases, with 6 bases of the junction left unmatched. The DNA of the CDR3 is TGCGCCAGCAGCCCTCAGGGAGGGTCAGATACGCAGTATTTT. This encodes CASSPQGGSDTQYF.

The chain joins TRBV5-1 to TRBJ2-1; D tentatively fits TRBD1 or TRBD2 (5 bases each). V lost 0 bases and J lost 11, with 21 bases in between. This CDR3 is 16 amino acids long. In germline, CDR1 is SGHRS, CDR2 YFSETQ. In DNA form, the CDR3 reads TGCGCCAGCAGCTTGGGGACGCTCGGGACGGCGGGCAAGCAGTTCTTC. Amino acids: CASSLGTLGTAGKQFF.

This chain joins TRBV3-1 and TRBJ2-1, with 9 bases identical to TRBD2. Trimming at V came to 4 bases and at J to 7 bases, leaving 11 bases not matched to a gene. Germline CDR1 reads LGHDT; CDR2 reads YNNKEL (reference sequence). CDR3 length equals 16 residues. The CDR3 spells CASSPRAGGQWNEQFF. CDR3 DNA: TGTGCCAGCAGCCCGCGAGCGGGAGGCCAATGGAATGAGCAGTTCTTC.

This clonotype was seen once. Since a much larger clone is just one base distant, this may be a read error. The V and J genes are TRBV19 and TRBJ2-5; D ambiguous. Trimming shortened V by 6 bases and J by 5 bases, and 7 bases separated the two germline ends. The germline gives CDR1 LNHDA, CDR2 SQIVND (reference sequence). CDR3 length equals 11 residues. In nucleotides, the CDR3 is TGTGCCAGTAGAATGAGGGAGACCCAGTACTTC. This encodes CASRMRETQYF. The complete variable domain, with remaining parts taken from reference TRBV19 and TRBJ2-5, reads DGGITQSPKYLFRKEGQNVTLSCEQNLNHDAMYWYRQDPGQGLRLIYYSQIVNDFQKGDIAEGYSVSREKKESFPLTVTSAQKNPTAFYLCASRMRETQYFGPGTRLLVL.

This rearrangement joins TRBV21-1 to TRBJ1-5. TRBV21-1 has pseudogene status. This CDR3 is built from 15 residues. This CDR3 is CASSKVGHSNQPQHF. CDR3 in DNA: TGTGCCAGCAGCAAAGTCGGCCATAGCAATCAGCCCCAGCATTTT.

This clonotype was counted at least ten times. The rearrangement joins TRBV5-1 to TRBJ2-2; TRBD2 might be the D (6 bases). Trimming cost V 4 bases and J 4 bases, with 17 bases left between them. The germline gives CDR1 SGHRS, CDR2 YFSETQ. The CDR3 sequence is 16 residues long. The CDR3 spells CASSLLGGEGTGELFF. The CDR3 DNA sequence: TGCGCCAGCAGCCTCCTCGGGGGAGAGGGCACCGGGGAGCTGTTTTTT.

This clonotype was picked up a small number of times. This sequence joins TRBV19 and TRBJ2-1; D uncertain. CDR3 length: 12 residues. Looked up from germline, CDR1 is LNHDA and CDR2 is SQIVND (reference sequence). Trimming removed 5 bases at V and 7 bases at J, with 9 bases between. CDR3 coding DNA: TGTGCCAGTAGTGTCAACTTGAATGAGCAGTTCTTC. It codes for CASSVNLNEQFF. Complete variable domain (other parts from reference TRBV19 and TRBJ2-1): DGGITQSPKYLFRKEGQNVTLSCEQNLNHDAMYWYRQDPGQGLRLIYYSQIVNDFQKGDIAEGYSVSREKKESFPLTVTSAQKNPTAFYLCASSVNLNEQFFGPGTRLTVL.

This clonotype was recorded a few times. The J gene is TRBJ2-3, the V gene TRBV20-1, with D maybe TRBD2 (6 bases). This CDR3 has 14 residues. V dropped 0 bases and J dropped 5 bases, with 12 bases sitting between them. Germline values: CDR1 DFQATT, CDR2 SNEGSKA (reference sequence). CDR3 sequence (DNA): TGCAGTGCTAGAGATCCGTCGGGAGTAGATACGCAGTATTTT. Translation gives CSARDPSGVDTQYF.

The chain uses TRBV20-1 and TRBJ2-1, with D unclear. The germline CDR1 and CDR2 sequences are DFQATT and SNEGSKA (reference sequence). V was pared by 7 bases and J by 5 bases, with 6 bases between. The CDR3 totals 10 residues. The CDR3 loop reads CSVHDNEQFF. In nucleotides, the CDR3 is TGCAGTGTTCACGACAATGAGCAGTTCTTC.

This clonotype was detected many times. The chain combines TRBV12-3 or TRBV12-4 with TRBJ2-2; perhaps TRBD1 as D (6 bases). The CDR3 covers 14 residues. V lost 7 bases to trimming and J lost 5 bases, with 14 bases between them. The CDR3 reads CASILDRSTGELFF. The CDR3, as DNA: TGTGCCAGCATCTTAGACAGGAGTACCGGGGAGCTGTTTTTT.

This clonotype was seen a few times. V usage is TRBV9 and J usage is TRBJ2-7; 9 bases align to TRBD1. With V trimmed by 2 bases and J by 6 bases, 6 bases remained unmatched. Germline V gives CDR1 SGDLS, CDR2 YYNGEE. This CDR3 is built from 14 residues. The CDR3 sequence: CASSVGDRVPEQYF. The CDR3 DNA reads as TGTGCCAGCAGCGTTGGGGACAGGGTGCCCGAGCAGTACTTC.

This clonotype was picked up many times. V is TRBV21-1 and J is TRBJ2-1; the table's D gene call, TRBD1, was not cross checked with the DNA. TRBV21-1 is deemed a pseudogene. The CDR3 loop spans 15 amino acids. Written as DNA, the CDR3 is TGTGCCATCGTAAGGGGTTGTAGCTCCTACAATGAGCAGTTCTTC. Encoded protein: CAIVRGCSSYNEQFF.

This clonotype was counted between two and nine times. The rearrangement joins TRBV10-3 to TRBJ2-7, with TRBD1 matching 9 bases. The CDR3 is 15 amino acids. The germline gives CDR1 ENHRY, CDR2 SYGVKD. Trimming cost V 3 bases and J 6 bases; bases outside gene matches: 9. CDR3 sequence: CAISDTGTGRFEQYF. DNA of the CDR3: TGTGCCATCAGTGATACCGGGACAGGGCGGTTCGAGCAGTACTTC.

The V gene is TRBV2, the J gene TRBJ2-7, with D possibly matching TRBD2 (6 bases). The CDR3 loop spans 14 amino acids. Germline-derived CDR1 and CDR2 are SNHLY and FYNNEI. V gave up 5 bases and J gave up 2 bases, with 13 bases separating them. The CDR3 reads CASSFAGLAYEQYF. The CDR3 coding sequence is TGTGCCAGCAGTTTCGCGGGACTTGCCTACGAGCAGTACTTC.

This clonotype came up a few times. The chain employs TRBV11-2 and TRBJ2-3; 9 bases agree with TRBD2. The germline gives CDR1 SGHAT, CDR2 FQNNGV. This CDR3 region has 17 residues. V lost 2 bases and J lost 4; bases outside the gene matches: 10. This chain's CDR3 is CASSLTRTSAMPDTQYF. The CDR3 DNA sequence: TGTGCCAGCAGCTTAACGAGGACTAGCGCAATGCCAGATACGCAGTATTTT.

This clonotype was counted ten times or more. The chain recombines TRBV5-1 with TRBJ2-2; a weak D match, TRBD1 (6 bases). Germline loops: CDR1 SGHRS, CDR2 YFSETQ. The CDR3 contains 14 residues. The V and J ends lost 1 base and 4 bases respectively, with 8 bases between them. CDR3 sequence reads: CASSLTGPTGELFF. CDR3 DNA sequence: TGCGCCAGCAGCTTGACAGGGCCCACCGGGGAGCTGTTTTTT. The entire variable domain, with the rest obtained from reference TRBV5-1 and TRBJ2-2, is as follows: KAGVTQTPRYLIKTRGQQVTLSCSPISGHRSVSWYQQTPGQGLQFLFEYFSETQRNKGNFPGRFSGRQFSNSRSEMNVSTLELGDSALYLCASSLTGPTGELFFGEGSRLTVL.

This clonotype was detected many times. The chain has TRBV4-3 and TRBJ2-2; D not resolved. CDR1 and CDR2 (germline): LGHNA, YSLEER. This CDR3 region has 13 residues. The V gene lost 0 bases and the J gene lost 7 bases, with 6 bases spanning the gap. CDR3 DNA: TGCGCCAGCAGCCAAGACGCGATCGGGGAGCTGTTTTTT. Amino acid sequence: CASSQDAIGELFF.

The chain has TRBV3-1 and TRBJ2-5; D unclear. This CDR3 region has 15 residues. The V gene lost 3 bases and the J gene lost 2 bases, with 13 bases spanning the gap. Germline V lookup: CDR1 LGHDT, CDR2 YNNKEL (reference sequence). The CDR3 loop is CASSHPHRDQETQYF. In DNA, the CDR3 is TGTGCCAGCAGCCACCCACATAGGGATCAAGAGACCCAGTACTTC.

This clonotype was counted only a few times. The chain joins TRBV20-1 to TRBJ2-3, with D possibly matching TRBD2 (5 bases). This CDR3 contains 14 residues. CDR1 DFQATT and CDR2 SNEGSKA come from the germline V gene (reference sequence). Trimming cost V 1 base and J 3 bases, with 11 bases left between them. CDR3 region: CSARAPTRTDTQYF. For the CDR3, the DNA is TGCAGTGCTAGAGCCCCTACTAGGACAGATACGCAGTATTTT.

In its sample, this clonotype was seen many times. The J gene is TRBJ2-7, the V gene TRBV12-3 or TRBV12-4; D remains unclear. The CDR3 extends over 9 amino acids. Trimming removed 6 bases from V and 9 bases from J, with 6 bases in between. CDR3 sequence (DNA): TGTGCCAGCAGAGACCGGCAGTACTTC. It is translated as CASRDRQYF.

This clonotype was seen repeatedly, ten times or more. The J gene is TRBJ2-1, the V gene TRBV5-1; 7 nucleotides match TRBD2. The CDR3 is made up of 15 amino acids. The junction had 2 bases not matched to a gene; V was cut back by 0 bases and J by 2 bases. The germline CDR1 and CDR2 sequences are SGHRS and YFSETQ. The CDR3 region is CASSLGGTTYNEQFF. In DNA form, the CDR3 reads TGCGCCAGCAGCTTGGGCGGGACTACCTACAATGAGCAGTTCTTC.

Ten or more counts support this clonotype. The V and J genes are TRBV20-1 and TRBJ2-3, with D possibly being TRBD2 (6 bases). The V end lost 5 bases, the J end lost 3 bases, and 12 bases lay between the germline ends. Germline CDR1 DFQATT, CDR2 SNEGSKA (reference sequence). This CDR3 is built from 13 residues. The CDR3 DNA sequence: TGCAGTGCTCCTTGGCGGGGTACAGATACGCAGTATTTT. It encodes CSAPWRGTDTQYF.

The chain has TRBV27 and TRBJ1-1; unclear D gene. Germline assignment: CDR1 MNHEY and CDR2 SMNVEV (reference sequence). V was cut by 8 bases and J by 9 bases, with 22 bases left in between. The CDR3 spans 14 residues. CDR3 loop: CASAIRTATQKAFF. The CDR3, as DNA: TGTGCCAGCGCAATAAGGACCGCGACCCAAAAAGCTTTCTTT.

As DNA, the CDR3 is TGTGCCAGCAGGTTCCGGGACAGGGGTATCTACGAGCAGTACTTC. Translation: CASRFRDRGIYEQYF. This chain links TRBV6-1 with TRBJ2-7; 10 bases fit TRBD1. The CDR3 consists of 15 residues. The ends lost 6 bases at V and 3 bases at J; junction bases unmatched: 8. CDR1 and CDR2 (germline): MNHNS, SASEGT.

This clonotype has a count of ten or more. The CDR3 nucleotides read TGTGCCAGCAGCTCGAGGCAGGTTGACTATAATTCACCCCTCCACTTT. It yields the protein CASSSRQVDYNSPLHF. The chain joins TRBV7-2 to TRBJ1-6; no clear D gene. CDR1 and CDR2 from the germline V gene are SGHTA and FQGNSA. The CDR3 sequence is 16 residues long. V gave up 4 bases and J gave up 3 bases, with 13 bases separating them.

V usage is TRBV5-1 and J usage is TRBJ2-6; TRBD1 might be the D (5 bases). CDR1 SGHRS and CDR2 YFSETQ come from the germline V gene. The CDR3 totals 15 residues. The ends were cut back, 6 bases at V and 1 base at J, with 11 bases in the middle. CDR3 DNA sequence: TGCGCCAGCACCCCGACAGTATCTGGGGCCAACGTCCTGACTTTC. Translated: CASTPTVSGANVLTF.